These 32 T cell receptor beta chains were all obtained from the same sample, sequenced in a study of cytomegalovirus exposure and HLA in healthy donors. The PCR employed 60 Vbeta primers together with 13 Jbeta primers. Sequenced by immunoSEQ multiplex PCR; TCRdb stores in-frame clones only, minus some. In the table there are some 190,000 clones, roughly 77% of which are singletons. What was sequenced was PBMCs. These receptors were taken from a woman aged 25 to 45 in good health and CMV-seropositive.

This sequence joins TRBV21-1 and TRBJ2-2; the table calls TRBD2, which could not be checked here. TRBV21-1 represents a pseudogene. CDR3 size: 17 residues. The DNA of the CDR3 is TGTGCCAGCACCCGATTAGCGGGACCCCTAAACACCGGGGAGCTGTTTTTT. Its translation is CASTRLAGPLNTGELFF.

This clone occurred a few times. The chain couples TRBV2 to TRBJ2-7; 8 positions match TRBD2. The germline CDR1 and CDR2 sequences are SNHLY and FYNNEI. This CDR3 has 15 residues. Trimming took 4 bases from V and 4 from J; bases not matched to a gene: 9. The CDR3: CASSVGAGDRYEQYF. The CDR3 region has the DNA TGTGCCAGCAGTGTAGGAGCGGGAGACCGGTACGAGCAGTACTTC. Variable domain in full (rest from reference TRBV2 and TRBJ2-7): EPEVTQTPSHQVTQMGQEVILRCVPISNHLYFYWYRQILGQKVEFLVSFYNNEISEKSEIFDDQFSVERPDGSNFTLKIRSTKLEDSAMYFCASSVGAGDRYEQYFGPGTRLTVT.

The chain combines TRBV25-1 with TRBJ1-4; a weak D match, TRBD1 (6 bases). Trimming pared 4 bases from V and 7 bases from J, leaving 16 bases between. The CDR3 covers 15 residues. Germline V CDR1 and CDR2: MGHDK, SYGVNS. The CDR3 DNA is TGTGCCAGCAGTGCTCTACAGGGTCTGGGTGAAAAACTGTTTTTT. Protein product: CASSALQGLGEKLFF. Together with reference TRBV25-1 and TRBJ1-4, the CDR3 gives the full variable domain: EADIYQTPRYLVIGTGKKITLECSQTMGHDKMYWYQQDPGMELHLIHYSYGVNSTEKGDLSSESTVSRIRTEHFPLTLESARPSHTSQYLCASSALQGLGEKLFFGSGTQLSVL.

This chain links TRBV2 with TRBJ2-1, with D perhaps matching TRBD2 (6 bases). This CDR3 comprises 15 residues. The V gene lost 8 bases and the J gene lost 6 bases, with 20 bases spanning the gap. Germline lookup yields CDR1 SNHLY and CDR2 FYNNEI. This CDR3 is CASRSEEGVSNEQFF. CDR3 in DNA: TGTGCCAGCCGGAGTGAGGAGGGAGTTTCCAATGAGCAGTTCTTC.

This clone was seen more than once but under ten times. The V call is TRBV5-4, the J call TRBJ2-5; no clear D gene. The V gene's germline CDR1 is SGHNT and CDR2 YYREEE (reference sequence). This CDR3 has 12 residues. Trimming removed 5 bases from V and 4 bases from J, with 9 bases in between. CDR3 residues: CASSTDSETQYF. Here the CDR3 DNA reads TGTGCCAGCAGTACCGACTCAGAGACCCAGTACTTC.

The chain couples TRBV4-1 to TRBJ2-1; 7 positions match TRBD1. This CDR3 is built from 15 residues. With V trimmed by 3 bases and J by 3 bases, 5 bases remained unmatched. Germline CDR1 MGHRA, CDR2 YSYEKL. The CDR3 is CASSQTDRVYNEQFF. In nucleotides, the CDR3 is TGCGCCAGCAGCCAGACCGACAGGGTCTACAATGAGCAGTTCTTC.

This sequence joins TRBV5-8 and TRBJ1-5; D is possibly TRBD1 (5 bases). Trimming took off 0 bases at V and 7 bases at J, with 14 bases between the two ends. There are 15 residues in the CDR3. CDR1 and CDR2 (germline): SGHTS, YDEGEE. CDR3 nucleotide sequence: TGTGCCAGCAGCTTGGGTAGCAAAAGGACACAGCCCCAGCATTTT. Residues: CASSLGSKRTQPQHF.

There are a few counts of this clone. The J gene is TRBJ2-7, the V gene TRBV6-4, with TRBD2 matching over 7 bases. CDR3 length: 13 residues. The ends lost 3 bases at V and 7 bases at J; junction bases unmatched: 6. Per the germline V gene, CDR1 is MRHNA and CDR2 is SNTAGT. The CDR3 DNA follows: TGTGCCAGCAGTGAATGGTCCGGGGGGGAGCAGTACTTC. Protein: CASSEWSGGEQYF.

CDR3 DNA: TGTGCCAGCAGTTTCAAGGGAGGACGGGCGGGAGGTACCGACACCGGGGAGCTGTTTTTT. It yields the protein CASSFKGGRAGGTDTGELFF. The V call is TRBV27, the J call TRBJ2-2, with 8 bases lining up with TRBD2. J was trimmed by 3 bases and V by 3 bases; bases with no gene match: 18. Germline V gives CDR1 MNHEY, CDR2 SMNVEV (reference sequence). The CDR3 is 20 amino acids.

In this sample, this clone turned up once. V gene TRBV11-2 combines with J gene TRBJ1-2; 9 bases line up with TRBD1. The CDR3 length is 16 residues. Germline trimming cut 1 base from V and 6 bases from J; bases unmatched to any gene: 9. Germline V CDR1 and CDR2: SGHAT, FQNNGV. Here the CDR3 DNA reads TGTGCCAGCAGCTTAGCTTCCCGGGGACAGGGAGATGGCTACACCTTC. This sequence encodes CASSLASRGQGDGYTF. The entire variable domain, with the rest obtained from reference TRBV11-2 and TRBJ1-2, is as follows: EAGVAQSPRYKIIEKRQSVAFWCNPISGHATLYWYQQILGQGPKLLIQFQNNGVVDDSQLPKDRFSAERLKGVDSTLKIQPAKLEDSAVYLCASSLASRGQGDGYTFGSGTRLTVV.

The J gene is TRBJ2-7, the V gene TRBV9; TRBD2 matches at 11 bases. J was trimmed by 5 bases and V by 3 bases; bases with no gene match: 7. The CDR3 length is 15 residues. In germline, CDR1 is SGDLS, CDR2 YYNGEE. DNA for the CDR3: TGTGCCAGCAGCGCTCGACTAGCGGGAAGCGACGAGCAGTACTTC. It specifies CASSARLAGSDEQYF.

CDR3 bases: TGTGCCAGTAGGTCCCACACCTCGAACACCGGGGAGCTGTTTTTT. It codes for CASRSHTSNTGELFF. The gene calls are TRBV19 and TRBJ2-2; no clear D. The V end lost 6 bases, the J end lost 0 bases, and 11 bases lay between the germline ends. CDR1 is LNHDA, CDR2 SQIVND, per germline (reference sequence). The CDR3 is 15 amino acids.

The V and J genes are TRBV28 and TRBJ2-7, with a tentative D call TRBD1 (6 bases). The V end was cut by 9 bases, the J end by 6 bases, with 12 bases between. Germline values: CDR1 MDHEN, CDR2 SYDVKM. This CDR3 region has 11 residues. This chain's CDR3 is CARGGVSEQYF. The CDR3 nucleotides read TGTGCCAGAGGGGGAGTCTCCGAGCAGTACTTC.

Here the CDR3 DNA reads TGCGCCAGCAGCTTGGGCCCAGGTTCTAACTATGGCTACACCTTC. Translating gives CASSLGPGSNYGYTF. The J gene is TRBJ1-2, the V gene TRBV5-1; no clear D. CDR1 SGHRS and CDR2 YFSETQ come from the germline V gene. Trimming took 0 bases from V and 0 from J, leaving 9 bases between them. The CDR3 has 15 amino acids.

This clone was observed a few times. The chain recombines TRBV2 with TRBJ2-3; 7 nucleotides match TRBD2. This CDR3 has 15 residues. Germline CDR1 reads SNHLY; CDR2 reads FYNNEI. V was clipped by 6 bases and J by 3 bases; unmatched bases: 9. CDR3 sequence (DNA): TGTGCCAGCAGGCCAAGGGGAGGGCGTACAGATACGCAGTATTTT. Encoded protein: CASRPRGGRTDTQYF.

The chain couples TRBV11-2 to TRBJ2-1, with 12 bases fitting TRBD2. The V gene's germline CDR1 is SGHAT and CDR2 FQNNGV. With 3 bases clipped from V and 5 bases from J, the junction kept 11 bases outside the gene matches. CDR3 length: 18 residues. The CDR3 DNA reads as TGTGCCAGCAGCTTCCGACTAGCGGGAGAGTTACGGGACAATGAGCAGTTCTTC. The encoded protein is CASSFRLAGELRDNEQFF.

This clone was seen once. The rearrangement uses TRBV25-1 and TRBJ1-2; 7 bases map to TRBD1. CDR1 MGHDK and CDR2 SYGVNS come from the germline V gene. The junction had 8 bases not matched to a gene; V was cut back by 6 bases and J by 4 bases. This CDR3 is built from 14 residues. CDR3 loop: CASRSMTGRYGYTF. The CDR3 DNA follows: TGTGCCAGCAGAAGTATGACAGGGCGCTATGGCTACACCTTC.

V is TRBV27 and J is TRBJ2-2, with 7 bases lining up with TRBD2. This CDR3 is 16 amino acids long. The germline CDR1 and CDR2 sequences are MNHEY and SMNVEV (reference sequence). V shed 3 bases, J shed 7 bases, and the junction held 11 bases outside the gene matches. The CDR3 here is CASSLGGVTRVGELFF. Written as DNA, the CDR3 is TGTGCCAGCAGTTTGGGAGGGGTAACACGGGTCGGGGAGCTGTTTTTT.

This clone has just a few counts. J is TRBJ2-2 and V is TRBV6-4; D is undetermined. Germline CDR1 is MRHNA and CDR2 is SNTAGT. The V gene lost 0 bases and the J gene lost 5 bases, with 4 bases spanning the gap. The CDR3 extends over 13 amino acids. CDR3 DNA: TGTGCCAGCAGTGACTCTGAGACCGGGGAGCTGTTTTTT. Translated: CASSDSETGELFF.

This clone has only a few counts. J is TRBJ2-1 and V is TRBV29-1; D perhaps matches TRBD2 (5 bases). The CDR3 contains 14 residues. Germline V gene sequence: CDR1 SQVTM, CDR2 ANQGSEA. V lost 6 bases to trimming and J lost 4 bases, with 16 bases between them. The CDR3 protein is CSVSGLASYNEQFF. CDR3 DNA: TGCAGCGTCTCAGGACTGGCTTCTTACAATGAGCAGTTCTTC.

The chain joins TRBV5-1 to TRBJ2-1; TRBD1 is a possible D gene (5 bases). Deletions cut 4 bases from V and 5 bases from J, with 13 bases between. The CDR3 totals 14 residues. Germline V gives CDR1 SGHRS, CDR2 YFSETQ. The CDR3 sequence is CASSPLWTNNEQFF. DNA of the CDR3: TGCGCCAGCAGCCCCCTGTGGACAAACAATGAGCAGTTCTTC.

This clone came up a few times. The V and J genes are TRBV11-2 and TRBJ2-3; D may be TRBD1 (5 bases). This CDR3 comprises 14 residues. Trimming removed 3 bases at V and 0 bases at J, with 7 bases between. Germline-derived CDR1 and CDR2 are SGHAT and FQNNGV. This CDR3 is CASSLTDSTDTQYF. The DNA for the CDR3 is TGTGCCAGCAGCTTGACAGATAGCACAGATACGCAGTATTTT.

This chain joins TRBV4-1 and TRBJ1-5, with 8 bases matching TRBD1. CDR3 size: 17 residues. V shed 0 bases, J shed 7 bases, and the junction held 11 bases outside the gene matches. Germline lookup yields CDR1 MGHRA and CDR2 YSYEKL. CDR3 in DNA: TGCGCCAGCAGCCAAGATGGGGACAGGAAGCCCTGGCAGCCCCAGCATTTT. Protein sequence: CASSQDGDRKPWQPQHF.

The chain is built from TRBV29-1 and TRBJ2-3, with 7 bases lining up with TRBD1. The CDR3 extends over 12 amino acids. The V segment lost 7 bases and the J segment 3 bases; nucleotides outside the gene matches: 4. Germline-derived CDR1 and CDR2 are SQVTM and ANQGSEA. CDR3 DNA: TGCAGCGCCCGGACAGGAACAGATACGCAGTATTTT. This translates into CSARTGTDTQYF.

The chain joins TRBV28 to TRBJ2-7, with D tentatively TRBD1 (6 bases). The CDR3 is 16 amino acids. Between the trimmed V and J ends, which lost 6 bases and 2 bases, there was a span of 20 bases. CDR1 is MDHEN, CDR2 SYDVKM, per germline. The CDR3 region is CASSYTGKSGTYEQYF. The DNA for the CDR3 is TGTGCCAGCAGCTATACAGGGAAATCAGGAACCTACGAGCAGTACTTC. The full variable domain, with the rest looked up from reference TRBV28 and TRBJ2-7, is DVKVTQSSRYLVKRTGEKVFLECVQDMDHENMFWYRQDPGLGLRLIYFSYDVKMKEKGDIPEGYSVSREKKERFSLILESASTNQTSMYLCASSYTGKSGTYEQYFGPGTRLTVT.

As DNA, the CDR3 is TGTGCCAGCAGTGCAAGCGGGACTTTAGAGCAGTTCTTC. This gives the protein CASSASGTLEQFF. The gene calls are TRBV6-1 and TRBJ2-1; TRBD2 aligns across 7 bases. The V gene's germline CDR1 is MNHNS and CDR2 SASEGT. This CDR3 region has 13 residues. The trim removed 4 bases at V and 10 bases at J, leaving 7 bases unmatched.

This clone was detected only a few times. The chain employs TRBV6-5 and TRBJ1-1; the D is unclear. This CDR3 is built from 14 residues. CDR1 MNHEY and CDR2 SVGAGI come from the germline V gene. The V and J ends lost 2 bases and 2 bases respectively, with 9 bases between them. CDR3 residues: CASSYDDINTEAFF. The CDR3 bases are TGTGCCAGCAGTTACGACGACATCAACACTGAAGCTTTCTTT.

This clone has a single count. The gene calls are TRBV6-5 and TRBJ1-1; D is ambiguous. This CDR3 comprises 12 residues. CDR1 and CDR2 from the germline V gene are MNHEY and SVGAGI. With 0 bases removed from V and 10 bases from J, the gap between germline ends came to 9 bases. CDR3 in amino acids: CASSYSRGVAFF. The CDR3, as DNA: TGTGCCAGCAGTTACTCGCGGGGAGTAGCTTTCTTT.

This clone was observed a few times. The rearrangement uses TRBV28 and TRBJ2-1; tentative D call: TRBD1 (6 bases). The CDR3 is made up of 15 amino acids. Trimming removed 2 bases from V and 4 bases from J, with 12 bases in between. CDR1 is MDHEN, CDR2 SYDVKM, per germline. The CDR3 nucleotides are TGTGCCAGCAGTTTAGAACAGGGATTTTACAATGAGCAGTTCTTC. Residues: CASSLEQGFYNEQFF.

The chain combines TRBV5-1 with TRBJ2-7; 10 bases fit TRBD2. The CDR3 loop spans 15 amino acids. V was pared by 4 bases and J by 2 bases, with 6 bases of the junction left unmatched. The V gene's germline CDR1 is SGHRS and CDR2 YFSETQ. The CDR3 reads CASSLSGRKTYEQYF. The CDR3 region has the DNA TGCGCCAGCAGCCTTAGCGGGAGGAAGACCTACGAGCAGTACTTC.

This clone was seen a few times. The CDR3 here is CASSYSKTESYGYTF. The CDR3 nucleotides are TGTGCCAGCAGTTACTCGAAGACAGAGAGCTATGGCTACACCTTC. The chain joins TRBV6-6 to TRBJ1-2, with D tentatively TRBD1 (5 bases). Germline CDR1 is MNHNY and CDR2 is SVGAGI (reference sequence). V lost 0 bases, J lost 4 bases, and 12 bases lay in between. The CDR3 runs 15 residues.

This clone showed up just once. CDR3 residues: CASSPRVLDNEQFF. DNA of the CDR3: TGCGCCAGCAGCCCCAGGGTCCTCGACAATGAGCAGTTCTTC. V usage is TRBV5-1 and J usage is TRBJ2-1; D may be TRBD1 (5 bases). This CDR3 region has 14 residues. Germline V gene sequence: CDR1 SGHRS, CDR2 YFSETQ. V was shortened by 4 bases and J by 5 bases, with 13 bases between the two germline ends.